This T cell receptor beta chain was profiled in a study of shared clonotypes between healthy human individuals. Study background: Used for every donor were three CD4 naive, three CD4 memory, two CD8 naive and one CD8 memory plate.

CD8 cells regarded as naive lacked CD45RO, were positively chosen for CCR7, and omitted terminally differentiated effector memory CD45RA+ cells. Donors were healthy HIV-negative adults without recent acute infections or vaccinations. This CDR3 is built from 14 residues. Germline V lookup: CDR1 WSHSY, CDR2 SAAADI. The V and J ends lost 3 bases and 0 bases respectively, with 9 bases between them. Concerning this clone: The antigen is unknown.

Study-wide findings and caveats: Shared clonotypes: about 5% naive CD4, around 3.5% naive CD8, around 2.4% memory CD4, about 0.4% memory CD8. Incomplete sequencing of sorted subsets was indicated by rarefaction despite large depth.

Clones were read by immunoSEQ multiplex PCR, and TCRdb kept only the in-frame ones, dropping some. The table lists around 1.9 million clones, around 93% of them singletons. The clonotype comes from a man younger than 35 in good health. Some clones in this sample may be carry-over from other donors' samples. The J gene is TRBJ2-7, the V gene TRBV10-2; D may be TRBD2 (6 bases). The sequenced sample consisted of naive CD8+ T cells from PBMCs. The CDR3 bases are TGCGCCAGCAGTGAAGTCGGGAGCTCCTACGAGCAGTACTTC. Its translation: CASSEVGSSYEQYF.